Presented here are 11 T cell receptor beta chains from one specimen sequenced in a study of T-cell reconstitution after alpha-beta-depleted transplantation in children. A TCRbeta library incorporating unique molecular identifiers was prepared. TCRdb re-called the PCR reads with MiXCR, one entry per CDR3 protein. The table shows around 250,000 distinct CDR3 sequences, with 7.5% to 9.5% occurring only once. Here the sequenced sample was PBMCs, mostly from graft donor cells, taken 180 days after TCRalphabeta/CD19-depleted stem cell transplant. These receptors were collected from a male patient under 18 who had a stem cell transplant for acute lymphoblastic leukemia, so the T cells may come from the graft donor.

This clonotype was detected ten times or more. The gene calls are TRBV29-1 and TRBJ2-1, with 14 bases aligning to TRBD2. Per germline, CDR1 SQVTM and CDR2 ANQGSEA. With 8 bases clipped from V and 7 bases from J, the junction kept 4 bases outside the gene matches. This CDR3 is 13 amino acids long. The CDR3 loop reads CSLGTSGSNEQFF. Here the CDR3 DNA reads TGCAGCCTCGGGACTAGCGGGAGTAATGAGCAGTTCTTC.

This clonotype was detected ten times or more. V is TRBV7-2 and J is TRBJ2-7, with 11 bases that match TRBD2. The trim removed 0 bases at V and 2 bases at J, leaving 0 bases unmatched. Germline CDR1 is SGHTA and CDR2 is FQGNSA. The CDR3 is made up of 15 amino acids. The CDR3 protein is CASSLATSGAYEQYF. The CDR3 DNA reads as TGTGCCAGCAGCTTAGCGACTAGCGGGGCCTACGAGCAGTACTTC.

This clonotype was detected ten times or more. The rearrangement links TRBV10-3 to TRBJ1-1; D is perhaps TRBD1 (6 bases). Per the germline V gene, CDR1 is ENHRY and CDR2 is SYGVKD. V was trimmed by 4 bases and J by 4 bases, leaving 16 bases between them. The CDR3 is 15 amino acids. The CDR3 sequence is CAISAFRDKSTEAFF. The CDR3 DNA reads as TGTGCCATCAGTGCCTTCCGGGACAAGAGCACTGAAGCTTTCTTT.

This clonotype was counted a few times. This may come from a read error, since a much larger clone is one base off. The V gene is TRBV4-1, the J gene TRBJ1-1; D might be TRBD1 (5 bases). The CDR3 loop spans 14 amino acids. The V gene's germline CDR1 is MGHRA and CDR2 YSYEKL. Trimming removed 3 bases from V and 7 bases from J, with 15 bases in between. CDR3 region: CASSHPGPGVEAFF. DNA of the CDR3: TGCGCCAGCAGCCACCCGGGACCGGGGGTTGAAGCTTTCTTT.

There are many counts of this clonotype. The chain combines TRBV28 with TRBJ1-2; the D is unclear. V lost 6 bases and J lost 0, with 17 bases in between. The CDR3 runs 16 residues. Germline CDR1 is MDHEN and CDR2 is SYDVKM. The CDR3 DNA reads TGTGCCAGCAGGCCCCGGGATCCAATATCTAACTATGGCTACACCTTC. It is translated as CASRPRDPISNYGYTF.

In the case of this clonotype: Lacking the conserved final phenylalanine or tryptophan, this CDR3 likely reflects a read error. This chain uses TRBV7-6 with TRBJ2-7; the D is unclear. V lost 5 bases and J lost 1, with 9 bases in between. CDR3 length: 13 amino acids. Germline CDR1 reads SGHVS; CDR2 reads FNYEAQ. The DNA for the CDR3 is TGTGCCAGCAGCCCTTCTTCTTCCTACGAGCAGTACATC. This codes for CASSPSSSYEQYI.

This clonotype was picked up many times. The chain carries TRBV7-2 and TRBJ1-4; no firm D call. Per the germline V gene, CDR1 is SGHTA and CDR2 is FQGNSA. Deletions cut 1 base from V and 0 bases from J, with 3 bases between. The CDR3 spans 14 residues. As DNA, the CDR3 is TGTGCCAGCAGCTTAGGGCCAACTAATGAAAAACTGTTTTTT. This encodes CASSLGPTNEKLFF.

This clonotype was counted at least ten times. This chain joins TRBV5-1 and TRBJ2-7; D is undetermined. Germline V gene lookup returns CDR1 SGHRS and CDR2 YFSETQ. Trimming took off 7 bases at V and 4 bases at J, with 15 bases between the two ends. The CDR3 has 13 residues. CDR3 sequence reads: CASSIDGVYEQYF. CDR3 DNA: TGCGCCAGCTCTATAGACGGAGTGTACGAGCAGTACTTC.

This clonotype was detected ten times or more. This chain uses TRBV7-6 with TRBJ2-7; 7 bases map to TRBD2. Per the germline V gene, CDR1 is SGHVS and CDR2 is FNYEAQ. There are 15 residues in the CDR3. Trimming took 5 bases from V and 3 from J; bases not matched to a gene: 10. The CDR3 sequence is CASSHKGGRFYEQYF. For the CDR3, the DNA is TGTGCCAGCAGCCATAAGGGCGGGAGATTCTACGAGCAGTACTTC.

In the case of this clonotype: One base away lies a much larger clone, so this may be a sequencing read error. The genes are TRBV29-1 and TRBJ2-1; 12 bases line up with TRBD1. Germline lookup yields CDR1 SQVTM and CDR2 ANQGSEA. Trimming took 7 bases from V and 12 from J; bases not matched to a gene: 10. The CDR3 consists of 13 residues. CDR3 sequence (DNA): TGCAGCGCTGAGGGACAGGGGGCATTAGGGCAGTTCTTC. It codes for CSAEGQGALGQFF.

This clonotype was recorded many times. This chain connects TRBV25-1 to TRBJ2-7; 7 bases line up with TRBD2. V was pared by 2 bases and J by 2 bases, with 15 bases of the junction left unmatched. Looked up from germline, CDR1 is MGHDK and CDR2 is SYGVNS. The length of the CDR3 is 18 residues. The CDR3 nucleotides read TGTGCCAGCAGTGAACCTATCGATCCGGGGGGAGAAACCTACGAGCAGTACTTC. It yields the protein CASSEPIDPGGETYEQYF.